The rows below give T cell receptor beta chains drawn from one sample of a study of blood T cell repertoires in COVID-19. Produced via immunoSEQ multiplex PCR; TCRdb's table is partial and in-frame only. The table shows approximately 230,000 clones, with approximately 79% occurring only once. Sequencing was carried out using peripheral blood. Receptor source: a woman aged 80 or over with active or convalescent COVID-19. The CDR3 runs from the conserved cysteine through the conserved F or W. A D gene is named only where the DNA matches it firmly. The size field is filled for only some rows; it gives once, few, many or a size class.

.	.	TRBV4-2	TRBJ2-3	TGTGCCAGCAGCCAAGGAGGAGCTGGCAGGGGCACAGATACGCAGTATTTT	CASSQGGAGRGTDTQYF
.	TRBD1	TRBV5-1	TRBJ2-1	TGCGCCAGCAGCTTAGGGACAGCCCGGAGTTACAATGAGCAGTTCTTC	CASSLGTARSYNEQFF
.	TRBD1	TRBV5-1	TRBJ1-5	TGCGCCAGCAGCCCAGGACAGGAGGATCAGCCCCAGCATTTT	CASSPGQEDQPQHF
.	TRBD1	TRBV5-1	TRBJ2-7	TGCGCCAGCAGCCCAGGACAGGGGAGAAGCTACGAGCAGTACTTC	CASSPGQGRSYEQYF
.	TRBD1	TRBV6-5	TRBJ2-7	TGTGCCAGCAGTTATTACAGGGGCTCCTACGAGCAGTACTTC	CASSYYRGSYEQYF
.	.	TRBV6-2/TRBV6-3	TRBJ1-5	TGTGCCAGCAGTTACCCCCGGGGGTTCGTCAATCAGCCCCAGCATTTT	CASSYPRGFVNQPQHF
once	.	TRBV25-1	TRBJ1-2	TGTGCCAGCAGTGAACGGAGCGGAGGATCATATGGCTACACCTTC	CASSERSGGSYGYTF
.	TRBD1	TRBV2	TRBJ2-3	TGTGCCAGCAGTGACGGCAGGGGGCGAGTAGATACGCAGTATTTT	CASSDGRGRVDTQYF
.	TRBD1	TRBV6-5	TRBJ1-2	TGTGCCAGCAGTTACGACAGGGCCTATGGCTACACCTTC	CASSYDRAYGYTF
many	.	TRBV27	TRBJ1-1	TGTGCCAGCAGACCCTTTACAGAGAACACTGAAGCTTTCTTT	CASRPFTENTEAFF
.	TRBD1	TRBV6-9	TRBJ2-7	TGTGCCAGCAGTTACCTGGGACAGGACCAATTGGAGCAGTACTTC	CASSYLGQDQLEQYF
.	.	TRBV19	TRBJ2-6	TGTGCCAGTAGTAAACCCCAAGTCTACTCTGGGGCCAACGTCCTGACTTTC	CASSKPQVYSGANVLTF
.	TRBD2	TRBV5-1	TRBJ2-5	TGCGCCAGCAGCTTAGGGGCGAGGGCGGGAGAAGAGACCCAGTACTTC	CASSLGARAGEETQYF
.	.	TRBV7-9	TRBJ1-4	TGTGCCAGCAGCTTAGAGTCGGGGATTGGGGAAAAACTGTTTTTT	CASSLESGIGEKLFF
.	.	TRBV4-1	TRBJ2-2	TGCGCCAGCAGCCAAGGAGGATTCACCGGGGAGCTGTTTTTT	CASSQGGFTGELFF
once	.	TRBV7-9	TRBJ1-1	TGTGCCAGCAGCTACAGGGTCGACACTGAAGCTTTCTTT	CASSYRVDTEAFF
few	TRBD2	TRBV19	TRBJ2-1	TGTGCCAGTAGTATAGTGAGTAGCGGGTTATACAATGAGCAGTTCTTC	CASSIVSSGLYNEQFF
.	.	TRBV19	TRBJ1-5	TGTGCCAGTAGTATACAGTTCGATCAGCCCCAGCATTTT	CASSIQFDQPQHF
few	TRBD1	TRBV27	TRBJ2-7	TGTGCCAGCAGCGGACAGGGCGGGGACTACGAGCAGTACTTC	CASSGQGGDYEQYF
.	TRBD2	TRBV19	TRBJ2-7	TGTGCCAGTAGTATAAATGGACTAGTTGATCCTTTACTCTACGAGCAGTACTTC	CASSINGLVDPLLYEQYF
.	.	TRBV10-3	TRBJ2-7	TGTGCCATCAGTGTAGGAGGAGTCAGGGGCGAGCAGTACTTC	CAISVGGVRGEQYF
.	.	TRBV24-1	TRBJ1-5	TGTGCCACCAGTGCAGGGAAAAGCAATCAGCCCCAGCATTTT	CATSAGKSNQPQHF
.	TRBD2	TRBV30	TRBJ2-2	TGTGCCTGCAGGCGGACTAGCGGGAACCTAACCAGGGAGCTGTTTTTT	CACRRTSGNLTRELFF
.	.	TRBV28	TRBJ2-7	TGTGCCAGCAGTTCAACGACAGTTTTCGGTCGCGAGCAGTACTTC	CASSSTTVFGREQYF
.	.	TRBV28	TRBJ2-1	TGTGCCAGCAGTTCGCCGAGTGTAGCGGAAGCTTATTACAATGAGCAGTTCTTC	CASSSPSVAEAYYNEQFF
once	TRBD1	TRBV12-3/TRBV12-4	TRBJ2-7	TGTGCCAGCAGTTCAGGGGGCGAGCAGTACTTC	CASSSGGEQYF
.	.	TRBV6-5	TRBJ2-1	TGTGGGGCCGAATTATATGAGCAGTTCTTC	CGAELYEQFF
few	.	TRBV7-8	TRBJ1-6	TGTGCCAGCAGCTCCTATGGGGGCCATCTCCTCCACTTT	CASSSYGGHLLHF
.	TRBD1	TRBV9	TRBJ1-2	TGTGCCAGCAGTGACTCCCCGGCGACAGGGGTCTCTAACTATGGCTACACCTTC	CASSDSPATGVSNYGYTF
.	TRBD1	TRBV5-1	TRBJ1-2	TGCGCCAGCAGCTTGGGTGGACAGGGGGCTTATGGCTACACCTTC	CASSLGGQGAYGYTF
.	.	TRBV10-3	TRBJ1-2	TGTGCCATCAGTGGGGGGGGGCATGGCTACACCTTC	CAISGGGHGYTF
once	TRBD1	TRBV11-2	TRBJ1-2	TGTGCCAGCAGCTTAATGGCCGGACAGGGGGCTAGCTATGGCTACACCTTC	CASSLMAGQGASYGYTF
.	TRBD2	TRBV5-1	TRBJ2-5	TGCGCCAGCAGCTTGGCTTCTAGCGGGGAGGAGACCCAGTACTTC	CASSLASSGEETQYF
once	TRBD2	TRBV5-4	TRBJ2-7	TGTGCCAGCAGCCTCAGAACTAGCGGGAGTGCCGAGCAGTACTTC	CASSLRTSGSAEQYF
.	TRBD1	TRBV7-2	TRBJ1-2	TGTGCCAGCAGCTTGGGGACAGGGGAATATCATGGCTACACCTTC	CASSLGTGEYHGYTF
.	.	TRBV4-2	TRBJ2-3	TGTGCCAGCAGTAGGGACTTCCGTGGCACAGATACGCAGTATTTT	CASSRDFRGTDTQYF
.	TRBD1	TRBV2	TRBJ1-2	TGTGCCAGCAGTGAAGCTTTGGGACAGGGGAGCTATGGCTACACCTTC	CASSEALGQGSYGYTF
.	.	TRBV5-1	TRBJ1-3	TGCGCCAGCAGCTTGTGGCGGAGCTCTGGAAACACCATATATTTT	CASSLWRSSGNTIYF
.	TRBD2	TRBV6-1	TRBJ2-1	TGTGCCAGCAGTGCGGGACTAGCGGGATATTACAATGAGCAGTTCTTC	CASSAGLAGYYNEQFF
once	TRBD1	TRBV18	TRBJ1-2	TGTGCCAGCTCCGGTGCTTCCGGGACAGGGATCGGCTACACCTTC	CASSGASGTGIGYTF
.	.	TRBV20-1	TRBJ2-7	TGCAGTGCTATTGAGCGAAAACAGGGAACCTACGAGCAGTACTTC	CSAIERKQGTYEQYF
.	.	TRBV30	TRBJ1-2	TGTGCCGGAAGGGAAGGGGCAGGGTCTGGCTACACCTTC	CAGREGAGSGYTF
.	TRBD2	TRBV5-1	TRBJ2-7	TGCGCCAGCAGCTCGGGACTACCCAACTACGAGCAGTACTTC	CASSSGLPNYEQYF
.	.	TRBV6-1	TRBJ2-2	TGTGCCAGCAGTGAATTGTCTAGCAGGAACACCGGGGAGCTGTTTTTT	CASSELSSRNTGELFF
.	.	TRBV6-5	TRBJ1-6	TGTGCCAGCAGTAGACAACTCAATTCACCCCTCCACTTT	CASSRQLNSPLHF
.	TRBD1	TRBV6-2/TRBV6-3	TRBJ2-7	TGTGCCAGCAGCTGGAGTCCGGGACAGTCTTTGGCCGAGCAGTACTTC	CASSWSPGQSLAEQYF
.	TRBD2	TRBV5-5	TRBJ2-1	TGTGCCAGCAGCGTCGCTAGCGGGGGTTACAATGAGCAGTTCTTC	CASSVASGGYNEQFF
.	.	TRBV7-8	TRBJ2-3	TGTGCCAGCAGCGCCACTCTAGCGACAGATACGCAGTATTTT	CASSATLATDTQYF
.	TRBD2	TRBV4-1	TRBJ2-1	TGCGCCAGCAGCCTCCTAGCGCTAGCGGCCTTATACAATGAGCAGTTCTTC	CASSLLALAALYNEQFF
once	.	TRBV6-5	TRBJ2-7	TGTGCCAGCAGATTAACAGGGAACTACGAGCAGTACTTC	CASRLTGNYEQYF
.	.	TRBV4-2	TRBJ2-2	TGTGCCAGCAGCCAAGACAGGGCGAACGGGGAGCTGTTTTTT	CASSQDRANGELFF
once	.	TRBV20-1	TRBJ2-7	TGCAGTGCTAGAACCTACTACGAGCAGTACTTC	CSARTYYEQYF
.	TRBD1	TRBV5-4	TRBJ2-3	TGTGCCAGCAGCTCCCCAGACAGGGGAGATACGCAGTATTTT	CASSSPDRGDTQYF
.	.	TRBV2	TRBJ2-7	TGTGCCAGGGGCACAGGGAACTACGAGCAGTACTTC	CARGTGNYEQYF
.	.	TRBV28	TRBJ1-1	TGTGCCAGCAGCGGGTTAGGGGGGGGCACTGAAGCTTTCTTT	CASSGLGGGTEAFF
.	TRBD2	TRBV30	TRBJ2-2	TGTGCCCCGGCGGCGGGAGGGCAAAAGACCGGGGAGCTGTTTTTT	CAPAAGGQKTGELFF
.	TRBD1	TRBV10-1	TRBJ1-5	TGCGCCAGCAGCTCCGGGACAGACGAGAATCAGCCCCAGCATTTT	CASSSGTDENQPQHF